A single sample gave rise to the 20 T cell receptor beta chains below, sequenced in a study of cytomegalovirus exposure and HLA in healthy donors. Vbeta (60) and Jbeta (13) primers were used in the PCR. Assay: immunoSEQ multiplex PCR; the TCRdb copy retains only in-frame clones and omits some. The table shows about 150,000 clones, with around 74% occurring only once. Sequenced sample: PBMCs. These receptors were taken from a man aged 50-59 years in good health and CMV-seropositive.

For this clone: Other DNA sequences in the same sample also yield this CDR3. This chain uses TRBV5-1 with TRBJ2-7; 7 positions match TRBD1. The V and J ends lost 4 bases and 3 bases, in that order; junction bases with no gene match: 4. Germline lookup yields CDR1 SGHRS and CDR2 YFSETQ. This CDR3 spans 13 amino acids. The CDR3 region is CASSGGQLYEQYF. DNA for the CDR3: TGCGCCAGCAGCGGGGGACAGCTCTACGAGCAGTACTTC.

The chain uses TRBV27 and TRBJ1-6, with 8 positions matching TRBD1. This CDR3 contains 14 residues. V gave up 4 bases and J gave up 9 bases; unmatched junction bases: 5. Germline lookup yields CDR1 MNHEY and CDR2 SMNVEV (reference sequence). The CDR3 is CASSSGRGPSPLHF. For the CDR3, the DNA is TGTGCCAGCAGTTCTGGCAGGGGGCCTTCACCCCTCCACTTT.

This clone is a singleton in its sample. The gene calls are TRBV4-2 and TRBJ2-5; 8 nucleotides line up with TRBD1. The end of the DNA is better explained by TRBJ2-7, so the J call may be wrong. The germline CDR1 and CDR2 sequences are LGHNA and YNFKEQ. The CDR3 spans 16 residues. CDR3 loop: CASSQDQQGANYEQYF. The CDR3 DNA reads TGTGCCAGCAGCCAAGATCAGCAGGGGGCAAACTACGAGCAGTACTTC.

J is TRBJ2-3 and V is TRBV28, with 10 positions matching TRBD2. V gave up 3 bases and J gave up 1 base; unmatched junction bases: 7. This CDR3 spans 17 amino acids. Looked up from germline, CDR1 is MDHEN and CDR2 is SYDVKM. CDR3 residues: CASSFFPSGRGTDTQYF. The DNA for the CDR3 is TGTGCCAGCAGTTTTTTCCCTAGCGGGAGAGGCACAGATACGCAGTATTTT.

The chain uses TRBV15 and TRBJ1-1, with a tentative D call TRBD1 (6 bases). Germline CDR1 is LNHNV and CDR2 is YYDKDF (reference sequence). Trimming took off 2 bases at V and 1 base at J, with 14 bases between the two ends. The CDR3 length is 16 residues. In DNA form, the CDR3 reads TGTGCCACCAGCAGAAATGCGAACAGGGCGAACACTGAAGCTTTCTTT. It codes for CATSRNANRANTEAFF.

The gene calls are TRBV5-1 and TRBJ2-3; 7 nucleotides match TRBD2. V trimming: 7 bases; J trimming: 2 bases; junction bases outside the gene matches: 7. CDR1 is SGHRS, CDR2 YFSETQ, per germline. The CDR3 length is 14 residues. CDR3 nucleotides: TGCGCCAGCCACACTAGCGCACACACAGATACGCAGTATTTT. Its translation: CASHTSAHTDTQYF.

The chain uses TRBV6-5 and TRBJ2-1; 11 nucleotides agree with TRBD2. After removal of 5 bases from V and 8 bases from J, the junction contained 5 bases not matched to a gene. CDR1 is MNHEY and CDR2 is SVGAGI in the germline V gene. This CDR3 is built from 14 residues. DNA for the CDR3: TGTGCCAGCAGTGGAACTAGCGGGAGACATGAGCAGTTCTTC. Its translation: CASSGTSGRHEQFF.

The chain is built from TRBV5-1 and TRBJ1-6; D is uncertain. V lost 0 bases and J lost 10, with 14 bases in between. CDR1 is SGHRS and CDR2 is YFSETQ in the germline V gene. This CDR3 contains 15 residues. The CDR3, as DNA: TGCGCCAGCAGCTTGGCCCCGGGTGTTAGCTCACCCCTCCACTTT. Translated, it gives CASSLAPGVSSPLHF.

CDR3: CAWAIRAGNTIYF. CDR3 nucleotide sequence: TGTGCCTGGGCAATCAGGGCTGGAAACACCATATATTTT. This rearrangement joins TRBV30 to TRBJ1-3, with D perhaps TRBD1 (5 bases). This CDR3 region has 13 residues. Trimming left V 5 bases short and J 2 bases short, with 10 bases between. CDR1 is GTSNPN, CDR2 SVGIG, per germline (reference sequence).

Turning to this clone: An end of the junction does not agree with germline; a read error may underlie this. The CDR3 loop reads CASSRGGRDGSPLYF. Here the CDR3 DNA reads TGTGCCAGCAGCCGGGGGGGGAGGGACGGTTCACCCCTCTACTTT. The chain couples TRBV7-2 to TRBJ1-6, with TRBD1 as a possible D gene (5 bases). CDR1 is SGHTA, CDR2 FQGNSA, per germline. CDR3 length equals 15 residues.

The CDR3 DNA reads TGTGCCAGCAGCTTAGGACTAGCGAGCCTCTCCTACGAGCAGTACTTC. This gives the protein CASSLGLASLSYEQYF. The chain has TRBV7-8 and TRBJ2-7; 8 bases are shared with TRBD2. The trim removed 1 base at V and 0 bases at J, leaving 5 bases unmatched. This CDR3 region has 16 residues. Germline V gene sequence: CDR1 SGHVS, CDR2 FQNEAQ.

V usage is TRBV5-1 and J usage is TRBJ2-3; 8 nucleotides align to TRBD1. V lost 4 bases to trimming and J lost 5 bases; unmatched junction nucleotides: 6. From germline, CDR1 is SGHRS and CDR2 YFSETQ. This CDR3 is 14 amino acids long. The CDR3 region has the DNA TGCGCCAGCAGCGCCCTGACAGGGGAAGATACGCAGTATTTT. As protein: CASSALTGEDTQYF.

A single count supports this clone. V and J are TRBV18 and TRBJ2-3; 8 bases match TRBD1. Germline loops: CDR1 KGHSH, CDR2 LQKENI. Trimming removed 4 bases from V and 3 bases from J; junction bases left unmatched: 0. The CDR3 has 13 amino acids. CDR3 DNA sequence: TGTGCCAGCTCACGACAGGGGACAGATACGCAGTATTTT. It is translated as CASSRQGTDTQYF.

The chain is built from TRBV28 and TRBJ2-5; possibly TRBD1 for D (7 bases). The J call may be faulty, since TRBJ2-7 better matches the DNA end. CDR3 length equals 13 residues. CDR1 is MDHEN, CDR2 SYDVKM, per germline. The CDR3 DNA reads TGTGCCAGTGGCGGGACAGTTCAATACGAGCAGTACTTC. Protein product: CASGGTVQYEQYF.

V usage is TRBV7-9 and J usage is TRBJ1-4; D is ambiguous. The V end lost 1 base, the J end lost 5 bases, and 8 bases lay between the germline ends. Germline V gene sequence: CDR1 SEHNR, CDR2 FQNEAQ (reference sequence). The CDR3 is 14 amino acids. The CDR3 DNA follows: TGTGCCAGCAGCTTAGGGGCAGAGAATGAAAAACTGTTTTTT. As protein: CASSLGAENEKLFF. The variable domain in full, with the rest retrieved from reference TRBV7-9 and TRBJ1-4, is DTGVSQNPRHKITKRGQNVTFRCDPISEHNRLYWYRQTLGQGPEFLTYFQNEAQLEKSRLLSDRFSAERPKGSFSTLEIQRTEQGDSAMYLCASSLGAENEKLFFGSGTQLSVL.

This clone was detected only once. The rearrangement uses TRBV7-9 and TRBJ2-1; 8 nucleotides align to TRBD1. V shed 5 bases and J 6 bases; nucleotides not matched to a gene: 9. Germline V lookup: CDR1 SEHNR, CDR2 FQNEAQ (reference sequence). This CDR3 comprises 15 residues. CDR3 in DNA: TGTGCCAGCAGCACCAGGGGGCGAGAGGCCAATGAGCAGTTCTTC. Translation: CASSTRGREANEQFF.

The rearrangement links TRBV27 to TRBJ2-7; TRBD1 matches 9 bases. CDR1 MNHEY and CDR2 SMNVEV come from the germline V gene (reference sequence). J was trimmed by 3 bases and V by 5 bases; bases with no gene match: 5. The CDR3 runs 14 residues. The CDR3 DNA reads TGTGCCAGCAGTCATGGGACAGGGAACTACGAGCAGTACTTC. Its translation: CASSHGTGNYEQYF.

This clone appeared once. A read error is likely, as this CDR3 ends without the conserved phenylalanine or tryptophan. The DNA is left out, because the CDR3 cannot be placed on it with certainty; the CDR3 is given as TCRdb lists it. V usage is TRBV11-3 and J usage is TRBJ1-5; the table's D call, TRBD1, has no DNA check behind it. Germline CDR1 SGHNT, CDR2 YENEEA. Inclusive of both ends, the CDR3 amounts to 9 amino acids. CDR3 loop: CASSSTVLI.

The V call is TRBV6-5, the J call TRBJ2-7; TRBD1 matches at 8 bases. Trimming took 5 bases from V and 2 from J; bases not matched to a gene: 5. The CDR3 is made up of 14 amino acids. Per germline, CDR1 MNHEY and CDR2 SVGAGI. The CDR3 coding sequence is TGTGCCAGCAGTCCTCACAGGGGGGCCTACGAGCAGTACTTC. Protein sequence: CASSPHRGAYEQYF.

This clone was counted only a few times. The rearrangement uses TRBV5-1 and TRBJ2-2; a possible D gene is TRBD1 (5 bases). The CDR3 spans 13 residues. From germline, CDR1 is SGHRS and CDR2 YFSETQ. V lost 2 bases, J lost 4 bases, and 6 bases lay in between. CDR3 residues: CASSFGATGELFF. CDR3 in DNA: TGCGCCAGCAGCTTTGGGGCCACCGGGGAGCTGTTTTTT.